The present entry profiles one T cell receptor (beta chain) with its context. The record originates from a study of cytomegalovirus exposure and HLA in healthy donors. PCR employed 60 Vbeta and 13 Jbeta primers. Produced via immunoSEQ multiplex PCR; TCRdb's table is partial and in-frame only. The sample holds about 110,000 clones, more than 70% seen once. Sequences were obtained from PBMCs. The receptor's source is an older woman in good health and CMV-seropositive.

The CDR3 spells CAIRGTSGRSYEQYF. The CDR3, as DNA: TGTGCCATCAGGGGGACTAGCGGGAGGTCCTACGAGCAGTACTTC. The chain is built from TRBV6-1 and TRBJ2-7, with 15 bases fitting TRBD2. CDR3 length: 15 residues. CDR1 and CDR2 from the germline V gene are MNHNS and SASEGT. J gave up 1 base and V 10 bases, and 5 bases lay outside the gene matches.